This TCR beta chain was recorded in a study of T cell responses to AZD1222 COVID-19 vaccine. Measured with immunoSEQ multiplex PCR; TCRdb has only the in-frame clones, and not every one. The repertoire holds tens of thousands of clones, 91% seen once, with less than 5.5% in the top ten. CDR3 length equals 15 residues. Germline-derived CDR1 and CDR2 are SGDLS and YYNGEE. V dropped 3 bases and J dropped 4; count of bases not matched to a gene: 5. The origin of this receptor is an adult in good health. The chain combines TRBV9 with TRBJ2-2, with TRBD1 matching 8 bases. The sequenced sample was peripheral blood, obtained on day 0 of MenACWY control vaccination. The CDR3, as DNA: TGTGCCAGCAGCGAGCGGACAGGGAGCACCGGGGAGCTGTTTTTT. Residues: CASSERTGSTGELFF.